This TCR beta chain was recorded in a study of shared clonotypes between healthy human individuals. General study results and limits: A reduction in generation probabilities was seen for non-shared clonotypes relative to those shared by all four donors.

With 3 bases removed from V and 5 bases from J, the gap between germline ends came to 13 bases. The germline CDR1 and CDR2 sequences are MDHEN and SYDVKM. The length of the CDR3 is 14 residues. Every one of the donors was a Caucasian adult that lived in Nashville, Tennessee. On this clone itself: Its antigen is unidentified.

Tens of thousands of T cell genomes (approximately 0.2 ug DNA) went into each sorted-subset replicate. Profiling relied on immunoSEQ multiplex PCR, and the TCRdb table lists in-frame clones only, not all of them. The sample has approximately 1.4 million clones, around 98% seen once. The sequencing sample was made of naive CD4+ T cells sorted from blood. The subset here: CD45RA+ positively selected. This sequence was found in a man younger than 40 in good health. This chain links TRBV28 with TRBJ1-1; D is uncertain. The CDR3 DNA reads TGTGCCAGCAGTTTTTCTCCTAAGAGGACTGAAGCTTTCTTT. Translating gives CASSFSPKRTEAFF. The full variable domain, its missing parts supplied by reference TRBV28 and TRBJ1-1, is DVKVTQSSRYLVKRTGEKVFLECVQDMDHENMFWYRQDPGLGLRLIYFSYDVKMKEKGDIPEGYSVSREKKERFSLILESASTNQTSMYLCASSFSPKRTEAFFGQGTRLTVV.